This T cell receptor (delta chain) was identified in a study of gamma-delta chains in newborns, infants, children. Overall study: Microbial exposure reportedly drives polyclonal innate γδ T cell expansion after birth.

Germline CDR1 is NSMFDY and CDR2 is ISSIKDK. The CDR3 is made up of 17 amino acids. With V trimmed by 2 bases and J by 0 bases, 1 base remained unmatched. This clone showed up many times. TCRdb re-called the reads via CATT. Of 14,000 to 15,000 delta-chain clones in the sample, roughly 7% are singletons; the top ten hold about a fifth. This receptor was identified in a child who was a newborn, infant or young child, either healthy, febrile or measles-vaccinated (not recorded which). The chain carries TRAV29/DV5 and TRDJ3, with TRDD3 matching over 11 bases. Sequenced input: blood. For the CDR3, the DNA is TGTGCAGCAAGTACTGGGGGATACTCCTGGGACACCCGACAGATGTTTTTC. This codes for CAASTGGYSWDTRQMFF.